This TCR beta chain comes out of a study of cytomegalovirus exposure and HLA in healthy donors. Across the whole study: Prior work identified 120 million or so unique TCR beta sequences in 150 million to 200 million T cells. Broader study findings: In most subjects, TCR beta sequences reportedly gave accurate predictions of HLA-A and HLA-B alleles. In vitro, three CMV-associated chains proved specific for CMV antigens.

Note on this clone: Its antigen remains unknown.

Germline CDR1 reads SGHNT; CDR2 reads YYREEE (reference sequence). The trim removed 4 bases at V and 5 bases at J, leaving 8 bases unmatched. This CDR3 contains 14 residues. The PCR ran on 60 Vbeta and 13 Jbeta primers. Clones were sequenced by immunoSEQ multiplex PCR, and TCRdb holds only the in-frame ones, with some missing. The profile shows roughly 180,000 clones, 80% of them singletons. The TCR was taken from a woman in her forties or fifties in good health and CMV-seropositive. V gene TRBV5-4 combines with J gene TRBJ2-7, with 8 bases matching TRBD1. The sample consisted of PBMCs. CDR3 coding DNA: TGTGCCAGCAGCGCCGGACAGGGTCGGAACGAGCAGTACTTC. It is translated as CASSAGQGRNEQYF. Supplemented by reference TRBV5-4 and TRBJ2-7, the full variable domain reads ETGVTQSPTHLIKTRGQQVTLRCSSQSGHNTVSWYQQALGQGPQFIFQYYREEENGRGNFPPRFSGLQFPNYSSELNVNALELDDSALYLCASSAGQGRNEQYFGPGTRLTVT.